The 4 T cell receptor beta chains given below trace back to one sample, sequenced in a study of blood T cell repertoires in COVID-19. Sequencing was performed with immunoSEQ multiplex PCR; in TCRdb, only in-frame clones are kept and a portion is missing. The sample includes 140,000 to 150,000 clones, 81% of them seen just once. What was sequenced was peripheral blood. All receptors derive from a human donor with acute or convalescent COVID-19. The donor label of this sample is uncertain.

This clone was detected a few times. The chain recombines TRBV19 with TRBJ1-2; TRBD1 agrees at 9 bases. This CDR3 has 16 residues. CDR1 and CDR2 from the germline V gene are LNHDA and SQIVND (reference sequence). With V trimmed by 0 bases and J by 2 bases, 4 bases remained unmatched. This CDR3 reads CASSIDSGTGNYGYTF. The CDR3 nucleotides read TGTGCCAGTAGTATAGACTCCGGGACAGGGAACTATGGCTACACCTTC.

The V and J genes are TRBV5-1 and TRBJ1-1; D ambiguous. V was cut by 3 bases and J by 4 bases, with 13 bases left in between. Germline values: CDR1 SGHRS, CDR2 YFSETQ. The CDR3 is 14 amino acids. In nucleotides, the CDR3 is TGCGCCAGCAGCTCCAATGTACCCAGCACTGAAGCTTTCTTT. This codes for CASSSNVPSTEAFF. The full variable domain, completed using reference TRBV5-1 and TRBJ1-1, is KAGVTQTPRYLIKTRGQQVTLSCSPISGHRSVSWYQQTPGQGLQFLFEYFSETQRNKGNFPGRFSGRQFSNSRSEMNVSTLELGDSALYLCASSSNVPSTEAFFGQGTRLTVV.

The DNA for the CDR3 is TGTGCCAGCTCACTGACAGGAGAAGGCACAGATACGCAGTATTTT. Its translation is CASSLTGEGTDTQYF. The genes are TRBV18 and TRBJ2-3, with D possibly matching TRBD1 (6 bases). The germline V gene encodes CDR1 KGHSH and CDR2 LQKENI. The CDR3 totals 15 residues. The V gene lost 4 bases and the J gene lost 1 base, with 12 bases spanning the gap.

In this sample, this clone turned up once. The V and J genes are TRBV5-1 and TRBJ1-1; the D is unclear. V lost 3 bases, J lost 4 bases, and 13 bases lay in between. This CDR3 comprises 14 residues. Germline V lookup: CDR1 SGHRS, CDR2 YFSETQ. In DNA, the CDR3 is TGCGCCAGCAGCTCGGGGTTTGGAGCCACTGAAGCTTTCTTT. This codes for CASSSGFGATEAFF.